The 14 T cell receptor beta chains below were found in one sample sequenced in a study of regulatory T cells in long-lasting Graves disease. Sample time point: newly diagnosed GD, antithyroid drugs for less than 3 months. PBMC-extracted RNA yielded the TCR library. Libraries of TCR beta came from iRepertoire HTBI primers plus Arm-PCR of CDR3 regions. TCRdb re-analysed the multiplex PCR reads in MiXCR, keeping a single row per CDR3 protein. This sample has 440,000 or so distinct CDR3 sequences, with around 17% found just once. The sample was also reused in another study, on T cells in Graves' hyperthyroidism and ophthalmopathy.

Source: peripheral blood mononuclear cells (PBMCs), taken at new diagnosis, from a patient treated with antithyroid drugs. The receptors shown here come from a woman aged 30 to 39 with Graves disease.

The sample holds many counts of this clonotype. The V call is TRBV20-1, the J call TRBJ1-1; D unresolved. Trimming removed 4 bases from V and 3 bases from J, with 21 bases in between. Germline V gene lookup returns CDR1 DFQATT and CDR2 SNEGSKA (reference sequence). This CDR3 is built from 16 residues. The chain's CDR3 is CSAIPQQPGLYTEAFF. CDR3 nucleotides: TGCAGTGCTATCCCCCAGCAGCCGGGGTTGTACACTGAAGCTTTCTTT.

This clonotype came up a few times. The V call is TRBV6-5, the J call TRBJ1-5, with D possibly TRBD1 on 5 matching bases. V was shortened by 2 bases and J by 2 bases, with 16 bases between the two germline ends. Germline CDR1 and CDR2: MNHEY and SVGAGI. CDR3 size: 17 residues. CDR3 in amino acids: CASSYTGGASGNQPQHF. CDR3 bases: TGTGCCAGCAGTTACACCGGGGGAGCGTCGGGCAATCAGCCCCAGCATTTT.

This clonotype came up many times. V usage is TRBV28 and J usage is TRBJ2-2, with 8 bases matching TRBD2. Trimming at V came to 6 bases and at J to 3 bases, leaving 12 bases not matched to a gene. The CDR3 is 17 residues long. Germline V gene sequence: CDR1 MDHEN, CDR2 SYDVKM. The CDR3 region has the DNA TGTGCCAGCAGACCAGCGCTACTAGCGGAGTACACCGGGGAGCTGTTTTTT. Its protein is CASRPALLAEYTGELFF.

This clonotype was seen at least ten times. The V gene is TRBV28, the J gene TRBJ2-2; perhaps TRBD2 as D (5 bases). CDR3 length: 15 residues. Germline assignment: CDR1 MDHEN and CDR2 SYDVKM. Deletions cut 6 bases from V and 3 bases from J, with 14 bases between. CDR3 region: CASSPWGDDTGELFF. In DNA form, the CDR3 reads TGTGCCAGCAGCCCGTGGGGAGACGACACCGGGGAGCTGTTTTTT.

There are many counts of this clonotype. The J gene is TRBJ2-7, the V gene TRBV12-3 or TRBV12-4; 9 bases are a match to TRBD2. The J segment lost 0 bases and the V segment lost 6 bases, leaving 3 bases of the junction unmatched. The CDR3 extends over 14 amino acids. CDR3 region: CASSQGLASYEQYF. CDR3 DNA sequence: TGTGCCAGCAGCCAGGGACTAGCCTCCTACGAGCAGTACTTC.

This clonotype was seen ten or more times. The gene calls are TRBV7-9 and TRBJ2-7; TRBD2 is a possible D gene (7 bases). CDR3 size: 16 residues. V was pared by 7 bases and J by 1 base, with 20 bases between. Germline V gene sequence: CDR1 SEHNR, CDR2 FQNEAQ (reference sequence). DNA of the CDR3: TGTGCCAGCATTAGGGGGAGCGGGACATCTTCCTACGAGCAGTACTTC. Translated: CASIRGSGTSSYEQYF.

The rearrangement links TRBV20-1 to TRBJ1-1, with D maybe TRBD1 (6 bases). The CDR3 is 14 amino acids. Trimming took off 3 bases at V and 3 bases at J, with 14 bases between the two ends. Germline V CDR1 and CDR2: DFQATT, SNEGSKA (reference sequence). This CDR3 reads CSARSGGIDTEAFF. The CDR3 region has the DNA TGCAGTGCTAGGTCCGGGGGCATCGACACTGAAGCTTTCTTT.

Note on this clonotype: A read error may be the cause here, since a much bigger clone is one base away. CDR3 region: CAGSSWTGSSYEQYF. In DNA form, the CDR3 reads TGTGCCGGCAGTTCATGGACAGGGAGCTCCTACGAGCAGTACTTC. This chain joins TRBV27 and TRBJ2-7, with TRBD1 matching over 8 bases. In germline, CDR1 is MNHEY, CDR2 SMNVEV (reference sequence). The CDR3 is 15 residues long.

The CDR3 region is CASNIRGGFAEAFF. In DNA, the CDR3 is TGTGCCAGCAACATCAGGGGGGGTTTCGCTGAAGCTTTCTTT. The genes are TRBV27 and TRBJ1-1; 7 bases map to TRBD1. CDR3 size: 14 residues. The J segment lost 6 bases and the V segment lost 7 bases, leaving 11 bases of the junction unmatched. Germline lookup yields CDR1 MNHEY and CDR2 SMNVEV (reference sequence).

This clonotype was picked up many times. The V gene is TRBV20-1, the J gene TRBJ2-7; TRBD2 aligns across 12 bases. Germline V gene sequence: CDR1 DFQATT, CDR2 SNEGSKA (reference sequence). The CDR3 has 14 residues. The junction had 5 bases not matched to a gene; V was cut back by 6 bases and J by 2 bases. CDR3 nucleotide sequence: TGCAGTGCGATGACTAGCGGGAGCACCTACGAGCAGTACTTC. This gives the protein CSAMTSGSTYEQYF.

There are many counts of this clonotype. The chain links TRBV7-2 to TRBJ2-3; TRBD2 aligns across 11 bases. V lost 4 bases to trimming and J lost 0 bases; unmatched junction nucleotides: 3. The germline gives CDR1 SGHTA, CDR2 FQGNSA. The CDR3 extends over 16 amino acids. CDR3 DNA: TGTGCCAGCAGCTCCAGGACTAGCGGGAGCACAGATACGCAGTATTTT. It translates to CASSSRTSGSTDTQYF.

This clonotype was recorded once. V gene TRBV13 combines with J gene TRBJ2-1; 8 nucleotides agree with TRBD2. Per germline, CDR1 PRHDT and CDR2 FYEKMQ (reference sequence). The CDR3 is 16 residues long. V shed 2 bases, J shed 7 bases, and the junction held 10 bases outside the gene matches. The CDR3, as DNA: TGTGCCAGCAGCTTATCGCGGGAGGCGGCAGTTAATGAGCAGTTCTTC. Its protein is CASSLSREAAVNEQFF.

The sample holds many counts of this clonotype. The CDR3 sequence: CSARDLVGQTQYF. For the CDR3, the DNA is TGCAGTGCTAGAGATCTTGTCGGCCAGACCCAGTACTTC. The chain couples TRBV20-1 to TRBJ2-5; D is ambiguous. The CDR3 is 13 amino acids. V gave up 0 bases and J gave up 6 bases, with 11 bases separating them. CDR1 DFQATT and CDR2 SNEGSKA come from the germline V gene (reference sequence).

With respect to this clonotype: A much bigger clone sits one base away, suggesting this may be a read error. V usage is TRBV12-5 and J usage is TRBJ2-1, with unresolved D. Trimming took 1 base from V and 12 from J, leaving 13 bases between them. CDR3 size: 13 residues. The germline CDR1 and CDR2 sequences are LGHNT and FRNRAP. CDR3 coding DNA: TGTGCTAGTGGTTTGGGATCTCGTTTAGGGCAGTTCTTC. Its translation is CASGLGSRLGQFF.